Listed below are T cell receptor beta chains from one sample, sequenced in a study of T cell responses to AZD1222 COVID-19 vaccine. The method was immunoSEQ multiplex PCR; TCRdb's version includes in-frame clones alone and lacks a portion of them. The sample comprises approximately 190,000 clones, 75% to 90% of which are singletons, and approximately 2.5% rests with the top ten. The material was peripheral blood, obtained on day 0 of MenACWY control vaccination. The source is an adult in good health. CDR3s include the opening cysteine and the closing phenylalanine or tryptophan. The D gene is left open where the match is weak. The size entry is marked missing in some rows and otherwise reads once, few, many or a size class.

j_call | v_call | d_call | clone_size | cdr3_nt | cdr3_aa
TRBJ2-7 | TRBV7-2 | . | . | TGTGCCAGCAGCTTAGATCCGGGCTCCTACGAGCAGTACTTC | CASSLDPGSYEQYF
TRBJ1-4 | TRBV19 | TRBD1 | . | TGTGCCAGTAGAGGGGACAGGGCATCAACTAATGAAAAACTGTTTTTT | CASRGDRASTNEKLFF
TRBJ2-2 | TRBV10-2 | . | . | TGCGCCAGCAGGGGGGGGCAGTTCGCGAACACCGGGGAGCTGTTTTTT | CASRGGQFANTGELFF
TRBJ1-2 | TRBV12-3/TRBV12-4 | . | . | TGTGCCAGCAGTATGACGGGACCTGGCTACACCTTC | CASSMTGPGYTF
TRBJ2-7 | TRBV2 | . | few | TGTGCCAGCATAAGGGCCAGTGGGGTGGAGCAGTACTTC | CASIRASGVEQYF
TRBJ1-4 | TRBV6-6 | TRBD1 | once | TGTGCCAGCAGTTTGACAGGGACGGCTAATGAAAAACTGTTTTTT | CASSLTGTANEKLFF
TRBJ2-7 | TRBV20-1 | . | once | TGCAGTGCTAATGTGGTGGACGAGCAGTACTTC | CSANVVDEQYF
TRBJ2-7 | TRBV5-4 | . | . | TGTGCCAGCAGCTTGCCCACTACTAAGAGCGAGCAGTACTTC | CASSLPTTKSEQYF
TRBJ1-1 | TRBV18 | . | . | TGTGCCAGCTCACCAGACAGAACCAACACTGAAGCTTTCTTT | CASSPDRTNTEAFF
TRBJ2-1 | TRBV3-1/TRBV3-2 | . | . | TGTGCCAGCAAAGGACCGGGATCCAATGAGCAGTTCTTC | CASKGPGSNEQFF
TRBJ2-7 | TRBV6-5 | . | . | TGTGCCAGCAGTTACTCGTCATCCACCCACGAGCAGTACTTC | CASSYSSSTHEQYF
TRBJ1-1 | TRBV6-2/TRBV6-3 | TRBD1 | many | TGTGCCAGCAGTTCTACCCCGGACAGGCTCGGAGAAGCTTTCTTT | CASSSTPDRLGEAFF
TRBJ1-1 | TRBV28 | . | . | TGTGCCAGCAGTTTGGGGTACACTGAAGCTTTCTTT | CASSLGYTEAFF
TRBJ2-6 | TRBV24-1 | TRBD1 | . | TGTGCCACCAGTGCAGGACAGGGACTCTCTGGGGCCAACGTCCTGACTTTC | CATSAGQGLSGANVLTF
TRBJ1-2 | TRBV28 | TRBD1 | . | TGTGCCAGCAGCCAATCCGGGACAGGGGCCTTTGGCTATGGCTACACCTTC | CASSQSGTGAFGYGYTF
TRBJ2-1 | TRBV1 | . | . | TGCACCAGCAGCCAAGCCCCGGGACTAGCGGGGGGGCTGTACAATGAGCAGTTCTTC | CTSSQAPGLAGGLYNEQFF
TRBJ1-2 | TRBV3-1/TRBV3-2 | TRBD1 | . | TGTGCCAGCAGCCAAGTACGGGCAGGGGGCTATGGCTACACCTTC | CASSQVRAGGYGYTF
TRBJ1-3 | TRBV19 | . | . | TGTGCCAGTAGTATAGTCGGTTCTGGAAACACCATATATTTT | CASSIVGSGNTIYF
TRBJ2-1 | TRBV2 | TRBD2 | . | TGTGCCAGCATCGCTAGCGGGAATAATGAGCAGTTCTTC | CASIASGNNEQFF
TRBJ2-3 | TRBV3-1/TRBV3-2 | . | . | TGTGCCAGCAGCCCGGTTGGGGCCCAGACAGATACGCAGTATTTT | CASSPVGAQTDTQYF
TRBJ1-2 | TRBV6-5 | TRBD1 | few | TGTGCCAGCAGTTACTCGAGTTACGGGACAGGGAATGGCTACACCTTC | CASSYSSYGTGNGYTF
TRBJ2-7 | TRBV6-2/TRBV6-3 | TRBD1 | . | TGTGCCAGCAGTTGGGGACAGGGAGGTAGCTACGAGCAGTACTTC | CASSWGQGGSYEQYF
TRBJ1-2 | TRBV24-1 | . | . | TGTGCCACCAGAGGGTCAGCTGACTATGGCTACACCTTC | CATRGSADYGYTF
TRBJ2-7 | TRBV4-2 | TRBD2 | few | TGTGCCAGCAGCCAAAAACCGGGACTAGCGGGAATAGAGCAGTACTTC | CASSQKPGLAGIEQYF
TRBJ2-2 | TRBV30 | TRBD2 | . | TGTGCCTGGAGTTCCCGAGGTAGCGGGGGGAGTAACACCGGGGAGCTGTTTTTT | CAWSSRGSGGSNTGELFF
TRBJ2-2 | TRBV10-2 | . | once | TGCGCCAGCAGGGAAACCACTAGCTCCACCGGGGAGCTGTTTTTT | CASRETTSSTGELFF